This TCR beta chain came from a study of blood T cells in healthy people across ages. General study points: Those diversity estimates obtained from one million T cells were thought to be underestimates.

The authors ran a second PCR of roughly 6 to 11 cycles using a sample-barcoded 5' primer and a J-beta primer mix. Sequencing recovered at least 3 million CDR3-containing paired-end reads from each sample. From the 5' RACE reads, TCRdb called clonotypes with MiXCR, one entry per CDR3 protein. Altogether some 890,000 distinct CDR3 sequences are present, under 35% being singletons, with the ten largest covering roughly a tenth. The V gene's germline CDR1 is SGHVS and CDR2 FQNEAQ. The CDR3 is 20 amino acids. With V trimmed by 1 base and J by 0 bases, 12 bases remained unmatched. This clonotype showed up many times. Antigen: not known. In addition, the sample was reused for a study of T cells of mothers and their children.

The chain joins TRBV7-8 to TRBJ2-6; 7 bases are a match to TRBD2. The sequencing input was blood. This receptor was taken from a middle-aged woman in good health. CDR3 in DNA: TGTGCCAGCAGCTTAGGTCGTCTCGGCAGGACTAGCTCTGGGGCCAACGTCCTGACTTTC. It yields the protein CASSLGRLGRTSSGANVLTF.